These 16 T cell receptor beta chains were all obtained from the same sample, sequenced in a study of T cell responses to AZD1222 COVID-19 vaccine. Sequencing used immunoSEQ multiplex PCR; TCRdb keeps in-frame clones, though not all of them. The table shows some 150,000 clones, with 87% occurring only once. The sequences come from peripheral blood, collected 28 days after the second AZD1222 dose. The source of these receptors is an adult who received the AZD1222 COVID-19 vaccine.

V is TRBV12-3 or TRBV12-4 and J is TRBJ1-1; D is uncertain. V dropped 5 bases and J dropped 4 bases, with 11 bases sitting between them. CDR3 length: 13 residues. CDR3 in amino acids: CASSQAMGTEAFF. For the CDR3, the DNA is TGTGCCAGCAGTCAGGCCATGGGCACTGAAGCTTTCTTT.

This CDR3 is CASSLASSYATGELFF. The CDR3 DNA reads TGTGCCAGCAGCTTAGCTTCTAGCTACGCCACCGGGGAGCTGTTTTTT. The chain joins TRBV7-2 to TRBJ2-2, with D perhaps TRBD2 (5 bases). In germline, CDR1 is SGHTA, CDR2 FQGNSA. V was cut by 0 bases and J by 4 bases, with 12 bases left in between. The CDR3 loop spans 16 amino acids.

This chain links TRBV28 with TRBJ1-3; possibly TRBD1 for D (6 bases). V was clipped by 3 bases and J by 4 bases, with 10 bases between them. The germline V gene encodes CDR1 MDHEN and CDR2 SYDVKM. This CDR3 is built from 14 residues. CDR3 DNA: TGTGCCAGCAGTTTGGGGGCCGAAGGAAACACCATATATTTT. It is translated as CASSLGAEGNTIYF.

This sequence joins TRBV3-1 (or the pseudogene TRBV3-2) and TRBJ1-2; no clear D. In germline, CDR1 is LGHDT, CDR2 YNNKEL (reference sequence). V lost 0 bases and J lost 6, with 11 bases in between. The CDR3 length is 14 residues. The CDR3 protein is CASSQELGRDGYTF. DNA for the CDR3: TGTGCCAGCAGCCAAGAGCTCGGCCGGGATGGCTACACCTTC.

The V call is TRBV4-2, the J call TRBJ1-1; tentatively, D is TRBD1 (5 bases). CDR3 size: 12 residues. Germline-derived CDR1 and CDR2 are LGHNA and YNFKEQ. V was shortened by 4 bases and J by 6 bases, with 9 bases between the two germline ends. DNA of the CDR3: TGTGCCAGCAGCCGGTTGGGGGCTGAAGCTTTCTTT. This gives the protein CASSRLGAEAFF.

V and J are TRBV10-3 and TRBJ2-3, with D hard to call. V was trimmed by 2 bases and J by 0 bases, leaving 12 bases between them. Germline V lookup: CDR1 ENHRY, CDR2 SYGVKD. This CDR3 has 16 amino acids. The CDR3 bases are TGTGCCATCAGTGAGAGAGGTAGCAGTAGCACAGATACGCAGTATTTT. It translates to CAISERGSSSTDTQYF.

The CDR3, as DNA: TGTGCCAGCAGTTTTGAGGTTTTTAATTCACCCCTCCACTTT. Translating it yields CASSFEVFNSPLHF. This chain joins TRBV28 and TRBJ1-6; D is unresolved. The germline V gene encodes CDR1 MDHEN and CDR2 SYDVKM. V was cut by 3 bases and J by 6 bases, with 9 bases left in between. The CDR3 is 14 residues long.

The V and J genes are TRBV28 and TRBJ2-4; 11 bases line up with TRBD2. The CDR3 is 14 amino acids. Looked up from germline, CDR1 is MDHEN and CDR2 is SYDVKM. V lost 7 bases to trimming and J lost 6 bases; unmatched junction nucleotides: 5. CDR3 in DNA: TGTGCCAGCACACTAGCGGGAGCTTTAAACATTCAGTACTTC. Protein: CASTLAGALNIQYF.

This clone was detected once. The CDR3 region is CASSPLPDEGYTF. CDR3 bases: TGTGCCAGCTCACCACTGCCAGATGAGGGCTACACCTTC. The chain is built from TRBV18 and TRBJ1-2; no clear D. The V end was cut by 1 base, the J end by 8 bases, with 11 bases between. In germline, CDR1 is KGHSH, CDR2 LQKENI. This CDR3 spans 13 amino acids.

The V and J genes are TRBV27 and TRBJ2-7, with 7 positions matching TRBD1. The CDR3 is made up of 15 amino acids. Trimming took 0 bases from V and 4 from J; bases not matched to a gene: 6. Germline V lookup: CDR1 MNHEY, CDR2 SMNVEV (reference sequence). The CDR3 protein is CASSLSTGVEYEQYF. The CDR3 nucleotides are TGTGCCAGCAGTTTATCTACAGGGGTCGAATACGAGCAGTACTTC.

The chain links TRBV9 to TRBJ2-3, with no clear D. V shed 6 bases and J shed 1 base, with 9 bases lying between them. Germline assignment: CDR1 SGDLS and CDR2 YYNGEE. This CDR3 spans 13 amino acids. CDR3 loop: CASTPVRTDTQYF. The CDR3 nucleotides are TGTGCCAGCACCCCGGTCCGCACAGATACGCAGTATTTT.

The chain carries TRBV19 and TRBJ1-5; D not certain. V was trimmed by 5 bases and J by 6 bases, leaving 11 bases between them. CDR3 length: 13 amino acids. Looked up from germline, CDR1 is LNHDA and CDR2 is SQIVND (reference sequence). The CDR3 DNA reads TGTGCCAGTAGTTCCCGAACCCTTCAGCCCCAGCATTTT. As protein: CASSSRTLQPQHF. The full variable domain, in which reference TRBV19 and TRBJ1-5 provide the parts outside the CDR3, is DGGITQSPKYLFRKEGQNVTLSCEQNLNHDAMYWYRQDPGQGLRLIYYSQIVNDFQKGDIAEGYSVSREKKESFPLTVTSAQKNPTAFYLCASSSRTLQPQHFGDGTRLSIL.

The chain's CDR3 is CASSLSQGSHEKLFF. The CDR3 nucleotides read TGTGCCAGCAGTTTATCCCAGGGAAGCCATGAAAAACTGTTTTTT. The rearrangement uses TRBV28 and TRBJ1-4; perhaps TRBD1 as D (5 bases). CDR1 MDHEN and CDR2 SYDVKM come from the germline V gene. This CDR3 is 15 amino acids long. V was pared by 1 base and J by 6 bases, with 12 bases between.

The rearrangement links TRBV4-1 to TRBJ1-2; no firm D call. V was clipped by 0 bases and J by 4 bases, with 9 bases between them. Germline values: CDR1 MGHRA, CDR2 YSYEKL. This CDR3 has 14 amino acids. This CDR3 reads CASSQDQAFYGYTF. The CDR3 nucleotides read TGCGCCAGCAGCCAAGATCAAGCTTTCTATGGCTACACCTTC.

The rearrangement links TRBV11-2 to TRBJ1-5, with a possible D match to TRBD1 (5 bases). V shed 5 bases and J shed 7 bases, with 15 bases lying between them. Germline lookup yields CDR1 SGHAT and CDR2 FQNNGV. The length of the CDR3 is 14 residues. The CDR3 loop is CASSTAGAPQPQHF. In DNA, the CDR3 is TGTGCCAGCAGCACGGCCGGGGCCCCACAGCCCCAGCATTTT.

Only a few counts were recorded for this clone. The CDR3 DNA is TGTGCCAGCAGCACCGGGACCCAGGACATCTCGGAAAAACTGTTTTTT. Its protein product is CASSTGTQDISEKLFF. The rearrangement joins TRBV28 to TRBJ1-4; perhaps TRBD1 as D (5 bases). The CDR3 consists of 16 residues. V was cut by 6 bases and J by 8 bases, with 22 bases left in between. Germline V lookup: CDR1 MDHEN, CDR2 SYDVKM.